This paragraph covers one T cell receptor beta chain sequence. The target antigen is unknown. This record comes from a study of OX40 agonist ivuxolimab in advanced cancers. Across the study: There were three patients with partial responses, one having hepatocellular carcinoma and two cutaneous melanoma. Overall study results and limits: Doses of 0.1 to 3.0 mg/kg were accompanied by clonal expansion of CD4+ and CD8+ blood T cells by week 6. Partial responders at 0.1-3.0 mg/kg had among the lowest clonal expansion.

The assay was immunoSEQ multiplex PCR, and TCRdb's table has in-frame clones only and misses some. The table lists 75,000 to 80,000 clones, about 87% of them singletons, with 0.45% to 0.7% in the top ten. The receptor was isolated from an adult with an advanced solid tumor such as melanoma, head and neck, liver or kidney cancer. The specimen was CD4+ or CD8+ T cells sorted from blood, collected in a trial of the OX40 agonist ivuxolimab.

CDR3 DNA sequence: TGCGCCAGCAGCGCCGGGACAACTTACAATGAGCAGTTCTTC. This codes for CASSAGTTYNEQFF. The chain recombines TRBV4-1 with TRBJ2-1; TRBD1 might be the D (6 bases). Trimming stripped 5 bases from V and 4 bases from J, with 12 bases between. The length of the CDR3 is 14 residues. CDR1 is MGHRA, CDR2 YSYEKL, per germline.